This T cell receptor beta chain was retrieved from a study of regulatory T cells in long-lasting Graves disease. General study results and limits: Persistent disease showed a preference for TRBV28, TRBJ1-2 and TRBJ2-5. Lower TCR diversity characterized persistent Graves' patients relative to newly diagnosed patients.

This clonotype was picked up many times. Its antigen is unknown. CDR3 length equals 13 residues. Trimming took 5 bases from V and 2 from J, leaving 9 bases between them. Germline CDR1 reads SGHTA; CDR2 reads FQGNSA. Documented time point: persistent/refractory GD, antithyroid drugs over 5 years with positive TRAb. From RNA extracted from PBMCs, the TCR library was made. Each patient gave 7 to 10 milliliters of EDTA-anticoagulated peripheral blood. With iRepertoire HTBI primers and Arm-PCR of CDR3 regions, TCR beta libraries were built. MiXCR, applied by TCRdb to the multiplex PCR reads, yields one record per CDR3 protein. The table has roughly 700,000 distinct CDR3 sequences, around 30% seen once.

J is TRBJ1-1 and V is TRBV7-2; D not certain. The receptor comes from a female donor with Graves disease. Sequencing used peripheral blood mononuclear cells (PBMCs), obtained when the disease was refractory, from a patient treated with antithyroid drugs. The CDR3, as DNA: TGTGCCAGCAGCGTTCGAGTAAACACTGAAGCTTTCTTT. It specifies CASSVRVNTEAFF.